The source of this T cell receptor (beta chain) is a study of OX40 agonist ivuxolimab in advanced cancers. About the research overall: A male proportion of just over 80% was recorded, with mean age approximately 57 years and range about 23 to 80.

The assay was immunoSEQ multiplex PCR, and TCRdb's table has in-frame clones only and misses some. The sample has tens of thousands of clones, about 86% seen once; the top ten hold 1.5% to 2%. V gave up 7 bases and J gave up 4 bases, with 15 bases separating them. The length of the CDR3 is 13 residues. Germline V lookup: CDR1 SQVTM, CDR2 ANQGSEA. Details on this clone: Its antigen remains unidentified.

Whole-study findings and limits: Expanded clones belonging to CD8+ T cells outnumbered, on average, those of CD4+.

The genes are TRBV29-1 and TRBJ2-3; a weak D match, TRBD2 (5 bases). This sequence was found in an adult with an advanced solid tumor such as melanoma, head and neck, liver or kidney cancer. This sample comprised CD4+ or CD8+ T cells sorted from blood, obtained in a trial of the OX40 agonist ivuxolimab. The CDR3 nucleotides read TGCAGCGGTCAAAGGTCGGGATCAGATACGCAGTATTTT. It specifies CSGQRSGSDTQYF.